This entry is about one T cell receptor beta chain. Germline V CDR1 and CDR2: LNHDA, SQIVND (reference sequence). The CDR3 length is 15 residues. V dropped 3 bases and J dropped 2 bases, with 13 bases sitting between them. Cell sorting via CD45RO/CCR7/CD25/CD127/CD95/CD27 was performed to obtain CD4+ naive, central memory, regulatory and stem cell-like memory cells. The data are from a study of beta chain features in type 1 diabetes. Overall study context: Sorted cells from all samples, numbering almost 110 million, were examined.

The investigators reverse transcribed all of the isolated RNA, so they sequenced expressed TCRB transcripts. Clones were read by immunoSEQ multiplex PCR, and TCRdb kept only the in-frame ones, dropping some. This table has hundreds of thousands of clones, about 16% appearing once. The sequencing input was naive CD4+ T cells from blood. The TCR originated in a man between 18 and 29 years old in good health. V and J are TRBV19 and TRBJ1-2; TRBD1 is a possible D gene (5 bases). CDR3 sequence (DNA): TGTGCCAGTAGTATTCAAGGGGCGGGAAACTATGGCTACACCTTC. Residues: CASSIQGAGNYGYTF.